This passage covers 8 T cell receptor beta chains from one sample sequenced in a study of control samples from healthy donors and cancer patients. Clones were read by immunoSEQ multiplex PCR, and TCRdb kept only the in-frame ones, dropping some. Of about 61,000 clones detected, 90% appear once; the ten largest clones hold nearly 6%. Sequencing was carried out using PBMCs. The receptors derive from a man between 60 and 75 years old with colorectal cancer.

The chain employs TRBV9 and TRBJ1-1; D call uncertain. The V and J ends lost 1 base and 0 bases respectively, with 4 bases between them. Per germline, CDR1 SGDLS and CDR2 YYNGEE. The CDR3 extends over 13 amino acids. CDR3 in DNA: TGTGCCAGCAGCGTAACATTGAACACTGAAGCTTTCTTT. Its protein product is CASSVTLNTEAFF.

The rearrangement joins TRBV7-9 to TRBJ2-1; D not resolved. The V end lost 8 bases, the J end lost 0 bases, and 11 bases lay between the germline ends. CDR3 length equals 14 residues. Germline V gene sequence: CDR1 SEHNR, CDR2 FQNEAQ (reference sequence). In nucleotides, the CDR3 is TGTGCCAGCTCCCCCATTAACTCCTACAATGAGCAGTTCTTC. This encodes CASSPINSYNEQFF.

This clone was recorded a few times. V and J are TRBV15 and TRBJ2-3, with 8 bases matching TRBD2. Germline lookup yields CDR1 LNHNV and CDR2 YYDKDF (reference sequence). The trim removed 0 bases at V and 4 bases at J, leaving 6 bases unmatched. This CDR3 region has 16 residues. The CDR3 bases are TGTGCCACCAGCAGAGATACCGGGGGGGCCGCAGATACGCAGTATTTT. Encoded protein: CATSRDTGGAADTQYF.

The rearrangement joins TRBV4-2 to TRBJ2-3; 7 bases line up with TRBD1. From germline, CDR1 is LGHNA and CDR2 YNFKEQ. CDR3 length equals 12 residues. V gave up 6 bases and J gave up 9 bases; unmatched junction bases: 6. The CDR3 DNA sequence: TGTGCCAGCAGTCCGACAGGGAGCACGCAGTATTTT. This sequence encodes CASSPTGSTQYF.

The rearrangement uses TRBV10-3 and TRBJ1-1; D may be TRBD1 (5 bases). The CDR3 is 15 amino acids. CDR1 and CDR2 from the germline V gene are ENHRY and SYGVKD. V lost 0 bases, J lost 2 bases, and 10 bases lay in between. The CDR3 region has the DNA TGTGCCATCAGTGAGTCGACAGCATTAAACACTGAAGCTTTCTTT. This codes for CAISESTALNTEAFF.

The chain has TRBV9 and TRBJ2-1, with D possibly being TRBD2 (5 bases). CDR3 length equals 16 residues. V dropped 2 bases and J dropped 6 bases, with 18 bases sitting between them. CDR1 and CDR2 from the germline V gene are SGDLS and YYNGEE. CDR3 amino acids: CASSVPPEARVNEQFF. The CDR3 DNA reads TGTGCCAGCAGCGTCCCCCCGGAAGCGAGGGTCAATGAGCAGTTCTTC.

J is TRBJ1-2 and V is TRBV20-1; unclear D gene. The CDR3 contains 11 residues. Trimming cost V 4 bases and J 6 bases, with 9 bases left between them. Germline V gene lookup returns CDR1 DFQATT and CDR2 SNEGSKA (reference sequence). CDR3 residues: CSAKPVDGYTF. The CDR3 DNA sequence: TGCAGTGCTAAACCCGTGGATGGCTACACCTTC.

J is TRBJ2-7 and V is TRBV18, with D possibly called TRBD1 or TRBD2 (5 bases each). Germline lookup yields CDR1 KGHSH and CDR2 LQKENI. V lost 6 bases and J lost 6, with 15 bases in between. The CDR3 extends over 13 amino acids. CDR3 amino acids: CASSLLGDGEQYF. CDR3 sequence (DNA): TGTGCCAGCTCCCTTCTTGGGGACGGCGAGCAGTACTTC.